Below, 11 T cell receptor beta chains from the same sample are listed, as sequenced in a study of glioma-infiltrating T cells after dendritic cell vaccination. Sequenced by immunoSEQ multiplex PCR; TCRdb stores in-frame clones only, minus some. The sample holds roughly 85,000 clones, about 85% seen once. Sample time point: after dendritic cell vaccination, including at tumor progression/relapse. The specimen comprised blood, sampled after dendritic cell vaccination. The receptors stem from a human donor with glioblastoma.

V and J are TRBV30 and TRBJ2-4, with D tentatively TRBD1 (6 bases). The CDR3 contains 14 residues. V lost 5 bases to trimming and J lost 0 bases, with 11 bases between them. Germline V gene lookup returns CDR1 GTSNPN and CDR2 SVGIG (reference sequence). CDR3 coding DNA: TGTGCCTGGGGGACAAGCGTAGCCAAAAACATTCAGTACTTC. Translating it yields CAWGTSVAKNIQYF.

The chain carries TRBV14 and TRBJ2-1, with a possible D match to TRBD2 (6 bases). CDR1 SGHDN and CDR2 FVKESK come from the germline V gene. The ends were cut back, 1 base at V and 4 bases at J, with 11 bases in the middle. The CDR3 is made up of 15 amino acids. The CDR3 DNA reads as TGTGCCAGCAGCCAAGTTCGGAGGGAGTACAATGAGCAGTTCTTC. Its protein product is CASSQVRREYNEQFF.

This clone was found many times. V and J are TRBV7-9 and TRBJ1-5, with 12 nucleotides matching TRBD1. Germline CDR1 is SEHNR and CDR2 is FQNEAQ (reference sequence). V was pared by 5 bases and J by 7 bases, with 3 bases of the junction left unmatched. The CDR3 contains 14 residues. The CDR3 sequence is CASSGTGGRQPQHF. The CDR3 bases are TGTGCCAGCAGCGGGACAGGGGGCCGACAGCCCCAGCATTTT.

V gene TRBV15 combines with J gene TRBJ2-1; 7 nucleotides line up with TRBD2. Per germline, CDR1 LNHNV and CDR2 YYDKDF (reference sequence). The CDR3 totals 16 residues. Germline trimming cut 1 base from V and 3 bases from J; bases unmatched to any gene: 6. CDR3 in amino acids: CATSRGVAGDYNEQFF. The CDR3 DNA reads TGTGCCACCAGCAGAGGGGTGGCGGGAGACTACAATGAGCAGTTCTTC.

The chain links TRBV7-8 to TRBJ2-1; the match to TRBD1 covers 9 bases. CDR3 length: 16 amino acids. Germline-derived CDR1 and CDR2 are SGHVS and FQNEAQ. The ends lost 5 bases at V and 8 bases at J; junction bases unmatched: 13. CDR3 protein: CASSPEGTGSVYEQFF. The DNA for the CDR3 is TGTGCCAGCAGCCCCGAGGGGACAGGGAGTGTGTATGAGCAGTTCTTC.

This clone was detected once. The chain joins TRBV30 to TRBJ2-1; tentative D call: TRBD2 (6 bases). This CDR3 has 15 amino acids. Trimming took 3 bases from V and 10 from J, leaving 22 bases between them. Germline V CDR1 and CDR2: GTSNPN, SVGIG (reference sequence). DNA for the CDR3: TGTGCCTGGAGGGACATAGCGGTTACCCTCGGGGAGCAGTTCTTC. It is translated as CAWRDIAVTLGEQFF.

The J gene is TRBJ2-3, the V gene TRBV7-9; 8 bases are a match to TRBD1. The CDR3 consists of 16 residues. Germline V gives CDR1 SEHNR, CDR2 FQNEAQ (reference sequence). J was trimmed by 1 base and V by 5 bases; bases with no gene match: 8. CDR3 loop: CASSKTGAARTDTQYF. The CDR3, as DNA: TGTGCCAGCAGCAAGACAGGGGCCGCCCGCACAGATACGCAGTATTTT.

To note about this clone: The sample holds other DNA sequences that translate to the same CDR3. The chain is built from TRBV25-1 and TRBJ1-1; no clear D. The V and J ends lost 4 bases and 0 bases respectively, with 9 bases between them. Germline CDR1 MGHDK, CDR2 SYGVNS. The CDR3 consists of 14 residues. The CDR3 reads CASSGLRVNTEAFF. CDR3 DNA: TGTGCCAGCAGTGGCCTCCGGGTGAACACTGAAGCTTTCTTT.

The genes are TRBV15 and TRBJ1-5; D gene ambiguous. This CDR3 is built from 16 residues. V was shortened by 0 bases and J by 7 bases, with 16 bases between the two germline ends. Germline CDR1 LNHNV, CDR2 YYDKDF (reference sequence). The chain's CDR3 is CATSRDPRFEGQPQHF. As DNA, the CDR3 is TGTGCCACCAGCAGAGATCCCCGTTTCGAGGGCCAGCCCCAGCATTTT. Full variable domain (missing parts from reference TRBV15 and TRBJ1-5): DAMVIQNPRYQVTQFGKPVTLSCSQTLNHNVMYWYQQKSSQAPKLLFHYYDKDFNNEADTPDNFQSRRPNTSFCFLDIRSPGLGDTAMYLCATSRDPRFEGQPQHFGDGTRLSIL.

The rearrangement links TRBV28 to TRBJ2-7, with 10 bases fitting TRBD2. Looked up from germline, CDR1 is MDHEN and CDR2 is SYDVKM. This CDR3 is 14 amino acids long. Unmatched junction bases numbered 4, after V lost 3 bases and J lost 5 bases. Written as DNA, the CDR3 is TGTGCCAGCAGTTTGGGGCTAGCGGGAGACGAGCAGTACTTC. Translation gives CASSLGLAGDEQYF.

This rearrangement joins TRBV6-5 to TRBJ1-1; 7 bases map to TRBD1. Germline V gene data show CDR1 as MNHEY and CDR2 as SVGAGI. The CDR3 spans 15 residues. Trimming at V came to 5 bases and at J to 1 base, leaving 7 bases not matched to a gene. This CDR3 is CASSNHRGENTEAFF. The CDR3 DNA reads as TGTGCCAGCAGTAACCACAGGGGCGAGAACACTGAAGCTTTCTTT.